Sequencing of this T cell receptor beta chain was carried out in a study of blood T cell repertoires in COVID-19. As for the study in general: The origin of the acute and convalescent COVID-19 samples was the United States, Italy and Spain. The cDNA or gDNA used as material had been derived from T cells, B-cell-depleted T cells, or PBMCs.

Germline V CDR1 and CDR2: MNHEY, SVGAGI. This CDR3 has 15 residues. Trimming cost V 4 bases and J 6 bases; bases outside gene matches: 10. As handled by the study authors: Using reference gene primer amplification, nucleated cell counts were estimated. The method was immunoSEQ multiplex PCR; TCRdb's version includes in-frame clones alone and lacks a portion of them. The D gene and trimming were derived from the DNA, and the V and J assignments and clone size from that table. The table lists over 200,000 clones, roughly 80% of them singletons. The sequenced sample was peripheral blood. The chain has TRBV6-5 and TRBJ2-7, with TRBD2 matching over 9 bases. The clonotype was recovered from a human donor in a cohort sampled during active COVID-19. CDR3 sequence reads: CASSSVAGVVSEQYF. The CDR3, as DNA: TGTGCCAGCAGTTCCGTAGCGGGAGTAGTGTCCGAGCAGTACTTC.